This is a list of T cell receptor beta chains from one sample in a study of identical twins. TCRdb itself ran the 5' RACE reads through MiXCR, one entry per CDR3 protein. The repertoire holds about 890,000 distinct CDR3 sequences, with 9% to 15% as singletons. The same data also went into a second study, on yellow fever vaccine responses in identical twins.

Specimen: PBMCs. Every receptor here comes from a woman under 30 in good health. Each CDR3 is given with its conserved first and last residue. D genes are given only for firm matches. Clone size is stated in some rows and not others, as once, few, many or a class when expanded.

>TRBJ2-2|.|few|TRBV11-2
CASSLDPGLGGANTGELFF
TGTGCCAGCAGCTTAGATCCCGGTCTGGGGGGCGCGAACACCGGGGAGCTGTTTTTT
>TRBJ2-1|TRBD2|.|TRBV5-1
CASRANSGGLVAEQFF
TGCGCCAGCAGGGCGAATAGCGGGGGTCTTGTCGCTGAGCAGTTCTTC
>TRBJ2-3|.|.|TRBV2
CASRAGRVDTQYF
TGTGCCAGCAGGGCGGGAAGGGTTGATACGCAGTATTTT
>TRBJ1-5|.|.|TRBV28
CASSSQGGGNQPQHF
TGTGCCAGCAGTTCCCAAGGAGGGGGCAATCAGCCCCAGCATTTT
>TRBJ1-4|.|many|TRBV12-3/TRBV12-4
CAESQGVAGNEKLFF
TGTGCAGAGAGCCAGGGAGTTGCGGGTAATGAAAAACTGTTTTTT
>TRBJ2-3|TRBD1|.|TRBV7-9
CASSRQGMTDTQYF
TGTGCCAGCAGCCGACAGGGTATGACAGATACGCAGTATTTT
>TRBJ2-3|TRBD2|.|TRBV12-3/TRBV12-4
CASTETSGRADTQYF
TGTGCCAGCACCGAGACTAGCGGGAGGGCAGATACGCAGTATTTT
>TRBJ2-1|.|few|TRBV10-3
CAIRGGYEQFF
TGTGCCATCAGAGGGGGTTATGAGCAGTTCTTC
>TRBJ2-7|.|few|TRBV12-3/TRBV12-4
CASSLARPPLRCEQYF
TGTGCCAGCAGTTTAGCGCGCCCTCCCCTAAGGTGCGAGCAGTACTTC
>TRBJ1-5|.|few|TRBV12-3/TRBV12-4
CASSPQNTDSRKHF
TGTGCCAGCAGTCCACAAAACACCGACAGCCGTAAGCATTTT
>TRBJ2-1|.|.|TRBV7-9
CASSLDISYNEQFF
TGTGCCAGCAGCTTAGACATCTCCTACAATGAGCAGTTCTTC
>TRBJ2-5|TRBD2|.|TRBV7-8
CASGFLAGGGETQYF
TGTGCCAGCGGATTTCTAGCGGGGGGCGGGGAGACCCAGTACTTC
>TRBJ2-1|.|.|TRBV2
CASSEVRGYEQFF
TGTGCCAGCAGTGAAGTAAGGGGCTATGAGCAGTTCTTC
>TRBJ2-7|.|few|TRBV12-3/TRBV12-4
CASSPRPGTPYEQYF
TGTGCCAGCAGCCCCCGCCCGGGGACTCCATACGAGCAGTACTTC
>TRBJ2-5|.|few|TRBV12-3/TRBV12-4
CASSSTFPQETQYF
TGTGCCAGCAGTTCGACCTTTCCTCAAGAGACCCAGTACTTC
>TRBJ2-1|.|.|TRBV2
CASNPRFVGESLVF
TGTGCCAGCAACCCGCGGTTTGTAGGGGAGTCCCTGGTCTTC
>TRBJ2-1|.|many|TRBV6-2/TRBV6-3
CASSYSVGSSYNEQFF
TGTGCCAGCAGTTACTCGGTGGGCAGCTCCTACAATGAGCAGTTCTTC
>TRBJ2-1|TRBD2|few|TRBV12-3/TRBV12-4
CASSNISGRDSETDEQFF
TGTGCCAGCAGTAACATAAGCGGGAGGGATTCCGAAACCGATGAGCAGTTCTTC
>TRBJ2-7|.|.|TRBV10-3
CAISDGGQGLYEQYF
TGTGCCATCAGTGACGGGGGACAAGGACTCTACGAGCAGTACTTC
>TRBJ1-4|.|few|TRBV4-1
CASSQEAGAKEKLFF
TGCGCCAGCAGCCAAGAGGCAGGGGCCAAAGAAAAACTGTTTTTT
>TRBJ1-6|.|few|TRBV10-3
CAISLDSGTNSPLHF
TGTGCCATCAGTTTAGACAGCGGAACTAATTCACCCCTCCACTTT
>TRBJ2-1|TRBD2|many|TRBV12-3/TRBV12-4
CASSYRGREPTNEQFF
TGTGCCAGCAGCTATCGAGGGCGGGAGCCCACTAATGAGCAGTTCTTC
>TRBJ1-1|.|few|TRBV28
CASRPLLKTEAFF
TGTGCCAGCAGACCTTTATTGAAGACTGAAGCTTTCTTT
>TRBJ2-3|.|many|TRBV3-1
CASSQERGSLSYSTDTQYF
TGTGCCAGCAGCCAAGAAAGAGGTTCATTGTCTTATAGCACAGATACGCAGTATTTT
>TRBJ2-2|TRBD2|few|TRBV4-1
CASSPGGFSGELFF
TGCGCCAGCAGCCCGGGGGGGTTCTCCGGGGAGCTGTTTTTT
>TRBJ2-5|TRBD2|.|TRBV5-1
CASSNGLAGVETQYF
TGCGCCAGCAGCAACGGACTAGCGGGAGTGGAGACCCAGTACTTC
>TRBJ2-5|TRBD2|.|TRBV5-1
CASSSWREQETQYF
TGCGCCAGCAGCTCCTGGCGGGAGCAAGAGACCCAGTACTTC
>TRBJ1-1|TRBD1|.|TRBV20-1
CSARGQPPSPEAFF
TGCAGTGCTAGGGGACAGCCCCCCTCTCCTGAAGCTTTCTTT
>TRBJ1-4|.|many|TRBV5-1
CASSLSRDEKLFF
TGCGCCAGCAGCTTGTCCCGAGATGAAAAACTGTTTTTT
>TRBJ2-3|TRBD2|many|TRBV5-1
CASSPGGTTDTQYF
TGCGCCAGCAGCCCCGGGGGGACCACAGATACGCAGTATTTT
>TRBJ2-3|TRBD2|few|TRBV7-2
CASSLSGGLAGRANTQYF
TGTGCCAGCAGCTTAAGCGGGGGGCTAGCGGGGAGGGCCAATACGCAGTATTTT
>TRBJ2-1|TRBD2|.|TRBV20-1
CSASGRRNNEQFF
TGCAGTGCTAGCGGGAGGCGAAACAATGAGCAGTTCTTC
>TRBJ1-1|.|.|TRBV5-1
CASSLGGGTNTEAFF
TGCGCCAGCAGCTTGGGTGGGGGTACTAACACTGAAGCTTTCTTT
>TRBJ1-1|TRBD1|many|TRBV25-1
CASSARQGGVTEAFF
TGTGCCAGCAGTGCCCGACAGGGGGGGGTCACTGAAGCTTTCTTT
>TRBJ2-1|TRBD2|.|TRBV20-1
CSARMSGISYNEQFF
TGCAGTGCTAGAATGAGCGGGATCTCCTACAATGAGCAGTTCTTC
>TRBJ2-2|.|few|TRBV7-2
CASTLREATGELFF
TGTGCCAGCACCCTAAGGGAGGCCACCGGGGAGCTGTTTTTT
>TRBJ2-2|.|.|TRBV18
CASSPFELGGSTGELFF
TGTGCCAGCTCACCATTTGAGCTAGGCGGTTCCACCGGGGAGCTGTTTTTT
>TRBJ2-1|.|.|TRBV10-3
CAISKSSYNEQFF
TGTGCCATCAGCAAAAGTTCCTACAATGAGCAGTTCTTC
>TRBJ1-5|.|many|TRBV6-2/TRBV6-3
CASTKGGTTNSNQPQHF
TGTGCCAGCACCAAGGGGGGGACTACCAATAGCAATCAGCCCCAGCATTTT
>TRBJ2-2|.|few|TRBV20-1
CSARDRSFGGELFF
TGCAGTGCTAGAGATAGGAGTTTCGGCGGGGAGCTGTTTTTT
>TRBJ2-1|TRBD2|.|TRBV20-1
CSARGTSGGLTYNEQFF
TGCAGTGCTAGGGGGACTAGCGGGGGCCTAACCTACAATGAGCAGTTCTTC
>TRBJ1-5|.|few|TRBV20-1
CSARDVGQPQHF
TGCAGTGCTAGAGATGTAGGTCAGCCCCAGCATTTT
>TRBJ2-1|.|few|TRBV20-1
CSARVGTPSYNEQFF
TGCAGTGCTAGAGTCGGGACCCCTTCCTACAATGAGCAGTTCTTC